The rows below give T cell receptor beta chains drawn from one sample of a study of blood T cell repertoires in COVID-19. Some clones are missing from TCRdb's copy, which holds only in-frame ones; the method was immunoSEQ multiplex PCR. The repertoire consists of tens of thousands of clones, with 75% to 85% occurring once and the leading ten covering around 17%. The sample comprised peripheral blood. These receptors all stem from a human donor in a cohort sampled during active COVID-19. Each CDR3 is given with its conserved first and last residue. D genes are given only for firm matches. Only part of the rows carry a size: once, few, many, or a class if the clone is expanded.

cdr3_aa: CASSPGRSSYEQYF
cdr3_nt: TGTGCCAGCAGTCCGGGTCGGAGTTCCTACGAGCAGTACTTC
d_call: -
v_call: TRBV7-9
j_call: TRBJ2-7
clone_size: few

cdr3_aa: CATSRTGRGGANVLTF
cdr3_nt: TGTGCCACATCAAGGACAGGGAGGGGTGGGGCCAACGTCCTGACTTTC
d_call: -
v_call: TRBV2
j_call: TRBJ2-6
clone_size: -

cdr3_aa: CASSADRNTEAFF
cdr3_nt: TGTGCCAGCAGTGCCGACAGGAACACTGAAGCTTTCTTT
d_call: -
v_call: TRBV6-2/TRBV6-3
j_call: TRBJ1-1
clone_size: -

cdr3_aa: CASSLQGDRTRSKEQYF
cdr3_nt: TGTGCCAGCAGCCTACAGGGGGATCGGACTAGGTCAAAGGAGCAGTACTTC
d_call: -
v_call: TRBV7-9
j_call: TRBJ2-7
clone_size: -

cdr3_aa: CASSSPGQGSHEQYF
cdr3_nt: TGTGCCAGTAGTTCCCCGGGACAGGGGTCCCACGAGCAGTACTTC
d_call: TRBD1
v_call: TRBV19
j_call: TRBJ2-7
clone_size: -

cdr3_aa: CASSTLRGYTF
cdr3_nt: TGTGCCAGCAGTACCCTGAGAGGCTACACCTTC
d_call: -
v_call: TRBV28
j_call: TRBJ1-2
clone_size: -

cdr3_aa: CASSGGTGDYQPQHF
cdr3_nt: TGTGCCAGCAGCGGAGGGACAGGGGATTATCAGCCCCAGCATTTT
d_call: TRBD1
v_call: TRBV4-2
j_call: TRBJ1-5
clone_size: few

cdr3_aa: CSVPTSGGFNEQFF
cdr3_nt: TGCAGCGTCCCGACTAGCGGGGGGTTCAATGAGCAGTTCTTC
d_call: TRBD2
v_call: TRBV29-1
j_call: TRBJ2-1
clone_size: -

cdr3_aa: CASSWDSQSSPLHF
cdr3_nt: TGTGCCAGCAGCTGGGACAGTCAGTCTTCACCCCTCCACTTT
d_call: TRBD1
v_call: TRBV7-9
j_call: TRBJ1-6
clone_size: -

cdr3_aa: CAWRRWAGITDTQYF
cdr3_nt: TGTGCCTGGAGGCGCTGGGCGGGGATCACAGATACGCAGTATTTT
d_call: -
v_call: TRBV30
j_call: TRBJ2-3
clone_size: -

cdr3_aa: CAWSVLNREIDGYTF
cdr3_nt: TGTGCCTGGAGTGTACTGAACAGGGAGATTGATGGCTACACCTTC
d_call: -
v_call: TRBV30
j_call: TRBJ1-2
clone_size: -

cdr3_aa: CASSLGAGGMNTEAFF
cdr3_nt: TGTGCCAGCAGTTTAGGGGCAGGGGGCATGAACACTGAAGCTTTCTTT
d_call: TRBD1
v_call: TRBV28
j_call: TRBJ1-1
clone_size: -

cdr3_aa: CASSHWGSDAFF
cdr3_nt: TGTGCCAGCAGCCATTGGGGCAGCGATGCTTTCTTT
d_call: -
v_call: TRBV4-2
j_call: TRBJ1-1
clone_size: few

cdr3_aa: CATSRDRGSYEQYF
cdr3_nt: TGTGCCACCAGCAGAGACAGGGGATCCTACGAGCAGTACTTC
d_call: -
v_call: TRBV15
j_call: TRBJ2-7
clone_size: few

cdr3_aa: CASSVGRGVNTEAFF
cdr3_nt: TGTGCCAGCAGCGTAGGTCGGGGAGTGAACACTGAAGCTTTCTTT
d_call: -
v_call: TRBV9
j_call: TRBJ1-1
clone_size: -

cdr3_aa: CASTPGDYEQYF
cdr3_nt: TGTGCCAGCACCCCAGGGGACTACGAGCAGTACTTC
d_call: -
v_call: TRBV7-9
j_call: TRBJ2-7
clone_size: -

cdr3_aa: CASAVQGARTNIQYF
cdr3_nt: TGTGCCAGCGCCGTACAGGGGGCTCGCACAAACATTCAGTACTTC
d_call: TRBD1
v_call: TRBV5-4
j_call: TRBJ2-4
clone_size: -

cdr3_aa: CASSSVTGTRRYTQYF
cdr3_nt: TGTGCCAGCAGCTCGGTAACCGGGACTAGAAGGTATACGCAGTATTTT
d_call: TRBD2
v_call: TRBV7-8
j_call: TRBJ2-3
clone_size: -

cdr3_aa: CASSDLGLAGGNHEQYF
cdr3_nt: TGCGCCAGCAGTGACCTGGGACTAGCGGGAGGGAACCACGAGCAGTACTTC
d_call: TRBD2
v_call: TRBV10-2
j_call: TRBJ2-7
clone_size: once

cdr3_aa: CAISERDTQGNQPQHF
cdr3_nt: TGTGCCATCAGTGAAAGGGACACCCAGGGGAATCAGCCCCAGCATTTT
d_call: -
v_call: TRBV10-3
j_call: TRBJ1-5
clone_size: -

cdr3_aa: CASSLSSPNEQFF
cdr3_nt: TGTGCCAGCAGTTTAAGTAGCCCTAATGAGCAGTTCTTC
d_call: -
v_call: TRBV28
j_call: TRBJ2-1
clone_size: -

cdr3_aa: CASSLERGGDAEAFF
cdr3_nt: TGTGCCAGCAGCTTAGAACGGGGGGGCGATGCTGAAGCTTTCTTT
d_call: -
v_call: TRBV7-2
j_call: TRBJ1-1
clone_size: -

cdr3_aa: CASSQDSGVPEEQYF
cdr3_nt: TGTGCCAGCAGCCAAGATTCCGGGGTACCTGAAGAGCAGTACTTC
d_call: -
v_call: TRBV3-1/TRBV3-2
j_call: TRBJ2-7
clone_size: -

cdr3_aa: CASSGEGVGRNNEKLFF
cdr3_nt: TGTGCCAGCAGCGGGGAAGGGGTAGGTAGAAATAATGAAAAACTGTTTTTT
d_call: -
v_call: TRBV9
j_call: TRBJ1-4
clone_size: -

cdr3_aa: CASSVSQETQYF
cdr3_nt: TGTGCCAGCAGCGTGAGCCAAGAGACCCAGTACTTC
d_call: -
v_call: TRBV7-9
j_call: TRBJ2-5
clone_size: -